Listed here is a single T cell receptor beta chain. As yet, its antigen is unknown. Each of the donors was a healthy adult who was HIV-negative and had not had a recent acute infection or vaccination. The study separated CD4+ cells into CD45RA+ naive and CD45RA-negative memory subsets. Measured with immunoSEQ multiplex PCR; TCRdb has only the in-frame clones, and not every one. The sample includes some 2.4 million clones, 93% of them seen just once. This entry comes from a study of shared clonotypes between healthy human individuals. Background on the study: Each donor had three CD4 naive, three CD4 memory, two CD8 naive and one CD8 memory plate. Overall study findings and caveats: In general, naive subsets displayed greater estimated richness than memory subsets did.

CDR1 and CDR2 from the germline V gene are SNHLY and FYNNEI. V lost 6 bases and J 1 base, leaving 12 bases between the germline ends. The CDR3 consists of 14 residues. The clonotype comes from a man younger than 30 in good health. Some clones in this sample may be carry-over from other donors' samples. The material sequenced was naive CD4+ T cells from PBMCs. Stated subset: CD45RA+ positively selected. This chain joins TRBV2 and TRBJ1-1, with a possible D match to TRBD1 (5 bases). In nucleotides, the CDR3 is TGTGCCAGCAGCTTCAGGGCTGGGAACACTGAAGCTTTCTTT. It specifies CASSFRAGNTEAFF.